This T cell receptor beta chain was profiled in a study of blood T cell repertoires in COVID-19. Methods used by the authors: Reference gene primer amplification yielded estimated nucleated cell counts. Method: immunoSEQ multiplex PCR; TCRdb's copy keeps in-frame clones and lacks some. The DNA gave D and trimming, while V, J and clone size come from that table. In the table there are about 140,000 clones, 75% to 85% of which are singletons. There are 15 residues in the CDR3. The TCR sequence derives from a man between 65 and 85 years old who had recovered from COVID-19. The chain links TRBV21-1 to TRBJ2-1; the table calls TRBD1, which could not be checked here. TRBV21-1 has pseudogene status. Material: peripheral blood. The CDR3, as DNA: TGTGCCACTTACACCCAGGGACAGGGATACAATGAGCAGTTCTTC. This sequence encodes CATYTQGQGYNEQFF.